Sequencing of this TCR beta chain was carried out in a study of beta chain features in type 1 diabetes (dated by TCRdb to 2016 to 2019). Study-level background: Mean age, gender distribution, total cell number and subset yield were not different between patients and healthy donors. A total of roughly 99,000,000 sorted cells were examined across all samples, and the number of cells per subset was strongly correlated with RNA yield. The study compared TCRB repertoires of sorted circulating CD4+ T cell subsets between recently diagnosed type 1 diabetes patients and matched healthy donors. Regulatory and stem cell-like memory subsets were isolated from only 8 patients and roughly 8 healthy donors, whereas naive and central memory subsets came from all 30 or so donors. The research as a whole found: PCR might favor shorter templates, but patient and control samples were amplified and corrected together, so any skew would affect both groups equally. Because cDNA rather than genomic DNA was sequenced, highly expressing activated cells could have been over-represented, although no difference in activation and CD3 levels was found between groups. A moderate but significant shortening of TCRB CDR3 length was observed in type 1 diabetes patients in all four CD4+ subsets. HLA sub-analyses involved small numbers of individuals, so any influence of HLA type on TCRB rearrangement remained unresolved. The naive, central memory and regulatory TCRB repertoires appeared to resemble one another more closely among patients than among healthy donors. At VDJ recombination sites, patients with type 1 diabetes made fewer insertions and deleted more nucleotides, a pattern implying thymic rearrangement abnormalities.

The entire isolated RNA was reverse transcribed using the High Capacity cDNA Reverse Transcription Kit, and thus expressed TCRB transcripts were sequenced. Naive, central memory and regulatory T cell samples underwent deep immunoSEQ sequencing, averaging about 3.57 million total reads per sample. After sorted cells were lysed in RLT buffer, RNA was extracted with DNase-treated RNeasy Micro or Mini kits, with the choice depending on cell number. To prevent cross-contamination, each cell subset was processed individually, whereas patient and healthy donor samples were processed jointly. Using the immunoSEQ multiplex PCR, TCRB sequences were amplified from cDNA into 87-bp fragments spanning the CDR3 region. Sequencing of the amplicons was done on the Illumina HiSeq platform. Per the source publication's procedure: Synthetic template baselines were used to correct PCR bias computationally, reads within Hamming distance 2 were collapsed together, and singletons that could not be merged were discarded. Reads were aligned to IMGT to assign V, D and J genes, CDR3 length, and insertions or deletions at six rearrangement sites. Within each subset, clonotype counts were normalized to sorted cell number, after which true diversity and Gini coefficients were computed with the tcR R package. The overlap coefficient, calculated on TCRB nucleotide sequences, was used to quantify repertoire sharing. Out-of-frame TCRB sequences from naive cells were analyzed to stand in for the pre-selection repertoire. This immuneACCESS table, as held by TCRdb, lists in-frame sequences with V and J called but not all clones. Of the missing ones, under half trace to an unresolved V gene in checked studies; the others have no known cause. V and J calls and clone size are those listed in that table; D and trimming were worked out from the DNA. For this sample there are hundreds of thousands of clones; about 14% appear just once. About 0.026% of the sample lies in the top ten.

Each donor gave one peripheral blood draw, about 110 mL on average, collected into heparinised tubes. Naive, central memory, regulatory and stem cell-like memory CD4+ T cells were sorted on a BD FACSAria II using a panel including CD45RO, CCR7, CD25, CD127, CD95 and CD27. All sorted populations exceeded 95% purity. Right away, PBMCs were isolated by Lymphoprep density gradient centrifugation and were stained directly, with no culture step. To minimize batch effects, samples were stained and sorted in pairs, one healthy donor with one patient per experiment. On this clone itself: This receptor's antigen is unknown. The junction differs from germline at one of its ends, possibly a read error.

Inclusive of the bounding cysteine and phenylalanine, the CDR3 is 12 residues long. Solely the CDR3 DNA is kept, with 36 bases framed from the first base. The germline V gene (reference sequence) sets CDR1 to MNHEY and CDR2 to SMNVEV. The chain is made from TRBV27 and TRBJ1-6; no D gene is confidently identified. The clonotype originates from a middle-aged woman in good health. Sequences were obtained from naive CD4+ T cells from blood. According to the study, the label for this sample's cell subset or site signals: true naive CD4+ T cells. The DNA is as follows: TGTGCCAGCAGTTCCTATTATTCACCCCTCCACTTT. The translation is CASSSYYSPLHF.